The source of this TCR beta chain is a study of T cell responses to AZD1222 COVID-19 vaccine. At the level of the study: Timing groups of about 4 and about 12 weeks for second doses were pooled.

Repertoires were generated with immunoSEQ multiplex PCR, while TCRdb's copy carries only in-frame clones and drops some. This repertoire shows around 84,000 clones, over 75% found once; its top ten account for around 5.8%. Between the trimmed V and J ends, which lost 3 bases and 4 bases, there was a span of 10 bases. Germline CDR1 is KGHSH and CDR2 is LQKENI. This CDR3 comprises 13 residues. The source material was peripheral blood, sampled on day 0 of AZD1222 vaccination. The sequence derives from an adult in good health. The chain recombines TRBV18 with TRBJ2-7; D remains ambiguous. In nucleotides, the CDR3 is TGTGCCAGCTCACCGCCAAATCCGTACGAGCAGTACTTC. It translates to CASSPPNPYEQYF.